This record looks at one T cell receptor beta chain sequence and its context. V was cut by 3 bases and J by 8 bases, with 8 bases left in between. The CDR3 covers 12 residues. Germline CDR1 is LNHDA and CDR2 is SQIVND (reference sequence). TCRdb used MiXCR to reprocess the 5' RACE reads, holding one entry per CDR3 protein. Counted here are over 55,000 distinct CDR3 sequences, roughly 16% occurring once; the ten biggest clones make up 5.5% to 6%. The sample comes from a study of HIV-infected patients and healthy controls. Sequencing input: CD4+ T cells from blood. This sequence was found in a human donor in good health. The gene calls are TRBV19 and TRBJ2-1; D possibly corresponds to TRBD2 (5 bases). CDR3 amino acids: CASSMDFYEQFF. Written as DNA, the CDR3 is TGTGCCAGTAGTATGGACTTTTATGAGCAGTTCTTC.